This T cell receptor (beta chain) was sequenced for a study of shared clonotypes between healthy human individuals (dated by TCRdb to 2018 to 2020). Concerning the study at large: The cohort included a few men and two women between 18 and 49 years of age. For each donor, CD4 naive and CD4 memory were each run on three plates, CD8 naive on two plates, and CD8 memory on one plate. Libraries were prepared and TCR repertoires were sequenced by different laboratories using diverse techniques, in order to increase sequencing depth and limit assay-specific biases. The study deeply sequenced blood TCR repertoires of about five healthy adults to estimate repertoire size and the extent of clonotype sharing between individuals. Each donor's leukapheresis produced roughly between roughly 0.94 and 9.5 billion PBMCs.

The donors were healthy, HIV-negative adults who had no recently reported acute infections or vaccinations. Every donor was a Caucasian adult living in Nashville, Tennessee, USA. Magnetic negative selection was used to enrich CD4+ T cells, after which naive cells were positively selected on CD45RA and the negative fraction became the memory subset. Blood was collected by leukapheresis, and PBMCs were isolated by Ficoll-Histopaque density gradient centrifugation and then cryopreserved in liquid nitrogen vapor phase. Analytical flow cytometry was used to check the purity and quantity of every magnetically sorted T cell population. Each sorted fraction had its genomic DNA isolated and then quantified by UV absorbance on a Nanodrop 2000c. Using the deep immunoSEQ assay, multiplex PCR amplified TCR CDR3 regions from genomic DNA. For each cell subset, the extracted genomic DNA was distributed evenly across all wells of several immunoSEQ 96-well plates, and each plate served as one replicate. Each replicate PCR for sorted subsets received around 200 ng genomic DNA, equal to roughly 30,000 T cell genomes. Purified libraries were measured with a Qubit 3.0 fluorometer, size-checked on a Bioanalyzer 2100, and measured again with the KAPA Library Quantification kit. Every immunoSEQ 96-well plate was sequenced on a dedicated single-read 150-cycle Illumina NextSeq 550 flow cell. The study's own analysis went as follows. Because the immunoSEQ output included only junctional sequences and no quality scores, the filtering could not be the same as the filtering used for full-length reads. Sequences were annotated with PyIR, a Python wrapper for IgBLAST v1.9, and V/J genes and CDR3 were assigned using IMGT germline references. Reads were filtered out if the reads had weak V/J assignments (E-value above 1e-6), no CDR3, stop codons, out-of-frame junctions, or ambiguous translated residues. V3J clonotypes were defined by identical inferred V gene, J gene, and CDR3 amino acid sequence. Percentage overlap between repertoires was calculated by dividing the number of shared unique clonotypes by the size of the smaller repertoire. Repertoire richness was assessed with RTK rarefaction, the Chao1 estimator, and Recon v2.1 estimates of unobserved clonotypes. Generation probabilities for all TCRbeta clonotypes obtained by the gDNA method from a few donors were computed using OLGA. TCRdb holds this immuneACCESS table with in-frame rearrangements only. Some clones are missing; in checked studies, unresolved V genes explain under half, and the rest has no known cause. V and J calls and clone size are copied from that table; D and trimming were computed from the DNA. The table for this sample lists approximately 2.5 million clones; over 85% of them were counted only once. Clones ranked in the top ten supply about 0.38% of the sample.

General study outcomes and caveats: Estimated clonotype richness was generally larger for naive than for memory subsets. Around 5.4% of naive CD4, 3.5% of naive CD8, 2% to 2.5% of memory CD4, and about 0.4% of memory CD8 clonotypes were shared across several donors. Incomplete sequencing was indicated by rarefaction of sorted-subset datasets, despite the large sequencing depth. The small number of donors limited the genetic and exposure-history diversity represented. Sampling was limited to blood, and TCR repertoires in tissue likely differ from TCR repertoires in blood. Compared with non-shared clonotypes, clonotypes shared by all four sorted-subset donors had higher generation probabilities. Based on pairwise subsampling, the degree of clonotype sharing among donors was expected to be affected by sequencing depth.

As concerns this clone: Its antigen is not yet known. The sample holds no much larger clone one base away, and base qualities are not on file.

Trimming removed 7 bases from V and 2 bases from J, leaving 12 bases between the germline ends. The germline V gene yields MNHNS for CDR1 and SASEGT for CDR2. From its cysteine to its phenylalanine, the CDR3 spans 14 amino acids. The retained sequence is limited to the CDR3, 42 bases, with the frame set at the first base. The chain uses TRBV6-1 and TRBJ1-3, with no reliable assignment of the D segment. The receptor was isolated from a man aged 18-30 years in good health. Some clones in this sample may be carry-over from other donors' samples. The specimen sequenced was naive CD4+ T cells from PBMCs. Read against the paper, the sample's cell subset or site label means: CD45RA+ positively selected. The CDR3 loop reads CASIGPRTGNTIYF. The DNA sequence reads TGTGCCAGCATAGGCCCCCGAACTGGAAACACCATATATTTT.